This TCR beta chain was captured in a study of Ad26.COV2.S vaccination and SARS-CoV-2 variants. Libraries were prepared by immunoSEQ multiplex PCR; TCRdb keeps only in-frame clonotypes and omits some of them. The data show 400,000 to 450,000 clones, about nine tenths seen once. The germline V and J ends were trimmed by 5 bases and 2 bases, with 13 bases remaining between them. Per germline, CDR1 SEHNR and CDR2 FQNEAQ (reference sequence). The CDR3 is 14 residues long. Treatment of the sample: 15 to 20 received Ad26.COV2.S at low or high dose, single or two shots; about 5 received placebo; per-sample allocation not given. The samples date from day 63 after the first vaccine or placebo injection. Overall study findings and caveats: Spike-specific TCR breadth ran higher among vaccine recipients than placebo recipients.

This clone was counted once. Its specificity is not known. This clonotype was sampled from a person between 18 and 59 years old who received the Ad26.COV2.S COVID-19 vaccine or a placebo. This sample comprised peripheral blood, obtained in a trial of Ad26.COV2.S vaccine versus placebo. The V call is TRBV7-9, the J call TRBJ2-7, with D maybe TRBD1 (6 bases). DNA for the CDR3: TGTGCCAGCAGCCCCCGGGACAATCCCTACGAGCAGTACTTC. Its protein is CASSPRDNPYEQYF.